The 2 T cell receptor beta chains below come from one sample, sequenced in a study of blood T cell repertoires in COVID-19. The method was immunoSEQ multiplex PCR; TCRdb's version includes in-frame clones alone and lacks a portion of them. Among roughly 73,000 clones listed, about 84% were seen once. Material for sequencing was peripheral blood. Receptor source: a woman in her fifties or sixties with acute or convalescent COVID-19.

The J gene is TRBJ1-5, the V gene TRBV5-8; tentative D call: TRBD1 (5 bases). Trimming cost V 3 bases and J 1 base, with 14 bases left between them. The length of the CDR3 is 16 residues. Germline assignment: CDR1 SGHTS and CDR2 YDEGEE. CDR3 residues: CASSWQQGVSNQPQHF. The CDR3 region has the DNA TGTGCCAGCAGCTGGCAGCAGGGTGTGAGCAATCAGCCCCAGCATTTT.

The J gene is TRBJ1-1, the V gene TRBV6-5; TRBD1 is a possible D gene (5 bases). V lost 0 bases to trimming and J lost 4 bases, with 12 bases between them. The V gene's germline CDR1 is MNHEY and CDR2 SVGAGI. CDR3 length: 15 residues. The CDR3 reads CASSYSGAGSTEAFF. The CDR3 DNA sequence: TGTGCCAGCAGTTACTCCGGGGCGGGGAGCACTGAAGCTTTCTTT.